The 14 T cell receptor beta chains below come from one sample, sequenced in a study of blood T cell repertoires in COVID-19. Method: immunoSEQ multiplex PCR; TCRdb's copy keeps in-frame clones and lacks some. The sample yields 35,000 to 50,000 clones, roughly 81% seen once. Sequencing was performed on peripheral blood. These TCRs come from a woman in her sixties or seventies in a cohort sampled during active COVID-19.

This chain uses TRBV7-9 with TRBJ1-2; no firm D call. CDR3 length equals 17 residues. The V end was cut by 2 bases, the J end by 0 bases, with 16 bases between. Germline assignment: CDR1 SEHNR and CDR2 FQNEAQ (reference sequence). In DNA, the CDR3 is TGTGCCAGCAGCTTAACCCCCGCCGCGAGCGCTAACTATGGCTACACCTTC. Encoded protein: CASSLTPAASANYGYTF.

This clone is a singleton in its sample. V gene TRBV20-1 combines with J gene TRBJ2-3; 8 nucleotides line up with TRBD2. V dropped 3 bases and J dropped 0; count of bases not matched to a gene: 2. Germline V gene data show CDR1 as DFQATT and CDR2 as SNEGSKA (reference sequence). This CDR3 has 14 residues. CDR3 nucleotide sequence: TGCAGTGCTAGTCCTAGCGGGAGCACAGATACGCAGTATTTT. This sequence encodes CSASPSGSTDTQYF.

The chain carries TRBV6-6 and TRBJ2-5; 10 nucleotides line up with TRBD1. The length of the CDR3 is 13 residues. Germline CDR1 and CDR2: MNHNY and SVGAGI (reference sequence). V shed 10 bases, J shed 5 bases, and the junction held 7 bases outside the gene matches. The chain's CDR3 is CATRDRGWETQYF. The CDR3 nucleotides are TGTGCCACCCGGGACAGGGGTTGGGAGACCCAGTACTTC.

This chain joins TRBV6-1 and TRBJ2-7, with 10 bases aligning to TRBD1. Germline values: CDR1 MNHNS, CDR2 SASEGT. This CDR3 has 15 amino acids. Germline trimming cut 3 bases from V and 5 bases from J; bases unmatched to any gene: 7. The CDR3 reads CASSEVWTGGDEQYF. CDR3 DNA sequence: TGTGCCAGCAGTGAGGTATGGACAGGGGGTGACGAGCAGTACTTC.

The chain joins TRBV28 to TRBJ1-6, with TRBD1 matching over 8 bases. The CDR3 runs to 14 residues. From germline, CDR1 is MDHEN and CDR2 SYDVKM. J lost 8 bases, V lost 7 bases, and 7 bases had no gene match. The chain's CDR3 is CASTQQGEYSPLHF. CDR3 in DNA: TGTGCCAGCACCCAACAGGGGGAGTATTCACCCCTCCACTTT.

The chain links TRBV10-3 to TRBJ2-7; 8 bases are shared with TRBD1. The germline CDR1 and CDR2 sequences are ENHRY and SYGVKD. This CDR3 region has 13 residues. The junction had 4 bases not matched to a gene; V was cut back by 4 bases and J by 5 bases. CDR3 nucleotide sequence: TGTGCCATCAGTGCAGGGGGCTGGGACGAGCAGTACTTC. Translation gives CAISAGGWDEQYF.

This chain connects TRBV20-1 to TRBJ2-1; D is perhaps TRBD2 (5 bases). The CDR3 totals 13 residues. V dropped 3 bases and J dropped 4 bases, with 10 bases sitting between them. Germline CDR1 and CDR2: DFQATT and SNEGSKA (reference sequence). CDR3 protein: CSASATGYNEQFF. CDR3 in DNA: TGCAGTGCTAGTGCTACGGGGTACAATGAGCAGTTCTTC.

V and J are TRBV19 and TRBJ1-6; D might be TRBD1 (6 bases). The V end lost 7 bases, the J end lost 7 bases, and 14 bases lay between the germline ends. CDR3 length equals 14 residues. Germline CDR1 is LNHDA and CDR2 is SQIVND (reference sequence). CDR3 protein: CASTGLRGNSPLHF. CDR3 bases: TGTGCCAGTACCGGGCTCAGGGGCAATTCACCCCTCCACTTT.

The V call is TRBV19, the J call TRBJ2-3; TRBD2 is a possible D gene (5 bases). This CDR3 comprises 15 residues. The V gene lost 1 base and the J gene lost 1 base, with 9 bases spanning the gap. From germline, CDR1 is LNHDA and CDR2 SQIVND (reference sequence). CDR3 in amino acids: CASSIVAGRTDTQYF. The CDR3 DNA reads as TGTGCCAGTAGTATAGTGGCGGGTCGCACAGATACGCAGTATTTT.

The gene calls are TRBV29-1 and TRBJ1-1; D might be TRBD1 (6 bases). The length of the CDR3 is 13 residues. V dropped 6 bases and J dropped 2 bases, with 13 bases sitting between them. Per germline, CDR1 SQVTM and CDR2 ANQGSEA. The CDR3 loop is CSVLGQINTEAFF. As DNA, the CDR3 is TGCAGCGTCTTGGGACAAATTAACACTGAAGCTTTCTTT.

This chain links TRBV29-1 with TRBJ1-2; D is ambiguous. Trimming shortened V by 2 bases and J by 8 bases, and 9 bases separated the two germline ends. The CDR3 consists of 11 residues. The germline V gene encodes CDR1 SQVTM and CDR2 ANQGSEA. This CDR3 reads CSVERGRGYTF. CDR3 coding DNA: TGCAGCGTTGAACGAGGTCGGGGCTACACCTTC.

The J gene is TRBJ2-5, the V gene TRBV2; possibly TRBD2 for D (6 bases). The length of the CDR3 is 15 residues. In germline, CDR1 is SNHLY, CDR2 FYNNEI. V was trimmed by 6 bases and J by 2 bases, leaving 16 bases between them. The CDR3 protein is CASRRDPSGQETQYF. CDR3 DNA: TGTGCCAGCAGGCGGGACCCCTCGGGGCAAGAGACCCAGTACTTC.

The J gene is TRBJ2-1, the V gene TRBV7-2; 12 bases align to TRBD2. The CDR3 has 16 residues. V dropped 5 bases and J dropped 6; count of bases not matched to a gene: 8. Germline V gene data show CDR1 as SGHTA and CDR2 as FQGNSA. CDR3 sequence: CASSPPSGRGGNEQFF. The CDR3 DNA reads as TGTGCCAGCAGCCCCCCTAGCGGGAGGGGCGGCAATGAGCAGTTCTTC.

The chain is built from TRBV18 and TRBJ1-1, with D possibly matching TRBD1 (5 bases). The CDR3 contains 15 residues. Germline assignment: CDR1 KGHSH and CDR2 LQKENI. The ends were cut back, 5 bases at V and 1 base at J, with 14 bases in the middle. The CDR3: CASSFLQGRNTEAFF. The CDR3 DNA follows: TGTGCCAGCTCATTTTTGCAGGGTAGGAACACTGAAGCTTTCTTT.